Below, 6 T cell receptor beta chains from the same sample are listed, as sequenced in a study of PD-1 blockade in classical Hodgkin lymphoma. The method was immunoSEQ multiplex PCR; TCRdb's version includes in-frame clones alone and lacks a portion of them. The table lists around 20,000 clones, roughly 83% of them singletons, with 18% in the top ten. Each of the patients experienced relapse following autologous stem cell transplantation, and their brentuximab vedotin exposure differed. The sequences come from peripheral blood mononuclear cells (PBMCs), collected before the second cycle of nivolumab. Every receptor here comes from a human donor with classical Hodgkin lymphoma.

This clone appeared a single time. This chain links TRBV7-3 with TRBJ2-1; D may match TRBD1 or TRBD2 (5 bases each). Trimming stripped 2 bases from V and 9 bases from J, with 17 bases between. Germline-derived CDR1 and CDR2 are SGHTA and FQGTGA. The CDR3 extends over 15 amino acids. In DNA, the CDR3 is TGTGCCAGCAGCTTATTTTCGAAGGGACGGGGTGAGCAGTTCTTC. Protein product: CASSLFSKGRGEQFF. The complete variable domain, with remaining parts taken from reference TRBV7-3 and TRBJ2-1, reads GAGVSQTPSNKVTEKGKYVELRCDPISGHTALYWYRQSLGQGPEFLIYFQGTGAADDSGLPNDRFFAVRPEGSVSTLKIQRTERGDSAVYLCASSLFSKGRGEQFFGPGTRLTVL.

The chain has TRBV10-2 and TRBJ1-5, with 8 nucleotides matching TRBD1. This CDR3 contains 13 residues. V trimming: 5 bases; J trimming: 6 bases; junction bases outside the gene matches: 3. The germline gives CDR1 WSHSY, CDR2 SAAADI. CDR3 in amino acids: CASSTGGGQPQHF. In DNA form, the CDR3 reads TGCGCCAGCAGTACAGGGGGTGGTCAGCCCCAGCATTTT.

The sample holds one count of this clone. This chain connects TRBV6-6 to TRBJ1-1; D ambiguous. The CDR3 loop spans 15 amino acids. Germline CDR1 is MNHNY and CDR2 is SVGAGI (reference sequence). Trimming stripped 2 bases from V and 10 bases from J, with 20 bases between. The CDR3 region is CASSYDGRPPTGAFF. The CDR3 DNA is TGTGCCAGCAGTTACGACGGCAGGCCCCCGACGGGAGCTTTCTTT.

V is TRBV6-1 and J is TRBJ1-2; D remains unclear. Trimming removed 6 bases at V and 1 base at J, with 6 bases between. Germline V lookup: CDR1 MNHNS, CDR2 SASEGT. CDR3 length: 12 amino acids. CDR3 DNA: TGTGCCAGCAGCCCCCTTAACTATGGCTACACCTTC. It is translated as CASSPLNYGYTF.

As concerns this clone: The junction shows a germline mismatch at one end, possibly a read error. The chain has TRBV10-3 and TRBJ2-7, with D possibly matching TRBD1 (5 bases). Germline V lookup: CDR1 ENHRY, CDR2 SYGVKD. This CDR3 has 12 amino acids. CDR3 coding DNA: TGTACCATCAGTGAGACAGCCTACGAGCAGTACTTC. This codes for CTISETAYEQYF.

The chain links TRBV7-2 to TRBJ2-5; 10 positions match TRBD1. The CDR3 sequence is 14 residues long. The J segment lost 2 bases and the V segment lost 4 bases, leaving 1 base of the junction unmatched. Germline V gives CDR1 SGHTA, CDR2 FQGNSA. The CDR3 DNA reads TGTGCCAGCAGCTCGGACAGGGGGCAAGAGACCCAGTACTTC. It encodes CASSSDRGQETQYF.